This T cell receptor beta chain was observed in a study of T cell repertoires in cytomegalovirus infection. Study-wide context: CMV infection and matching HLA type were both indicated by public TCR beta signatures.

TCRdb re-analysed the reads in MiXCR, keeping a single row per CDR3 protein. This repertoire shows 200,000 to 250,000 distinct CDR3 sequences, about 23% found once; its top ten account for 15% to 20%. Worth noting for this clonotype: Its target is unknown.

General study results and limits: Predominance within the ex vivo response was attributable to HLA-C-restricted CMV-specific TCR beta clonotypes.

In germline, CDR1 is LNHDA, CDR2 SQIVND (reference sequence). The CDR3 is made up of 13 amino acids. Trimming took 8 bases from V and 5 from J; bases not matched to a gene: 6. The V and J genes are TRBV19 and TRBJ2-1, with 7 bases fitting TRBD2. The clonotype originates from a human donor in good health (CMV status not recorded). Some clones in this sample may be carry-over from other donors' samples. Material: CD8+ T cells from PBMCs. The CDR3 here is CASEAGSDNEQFF. CDR3 coding DNA: TGTGCCAGTGAAGCGGGATCCGACAATGAGCAGTTCTTC.